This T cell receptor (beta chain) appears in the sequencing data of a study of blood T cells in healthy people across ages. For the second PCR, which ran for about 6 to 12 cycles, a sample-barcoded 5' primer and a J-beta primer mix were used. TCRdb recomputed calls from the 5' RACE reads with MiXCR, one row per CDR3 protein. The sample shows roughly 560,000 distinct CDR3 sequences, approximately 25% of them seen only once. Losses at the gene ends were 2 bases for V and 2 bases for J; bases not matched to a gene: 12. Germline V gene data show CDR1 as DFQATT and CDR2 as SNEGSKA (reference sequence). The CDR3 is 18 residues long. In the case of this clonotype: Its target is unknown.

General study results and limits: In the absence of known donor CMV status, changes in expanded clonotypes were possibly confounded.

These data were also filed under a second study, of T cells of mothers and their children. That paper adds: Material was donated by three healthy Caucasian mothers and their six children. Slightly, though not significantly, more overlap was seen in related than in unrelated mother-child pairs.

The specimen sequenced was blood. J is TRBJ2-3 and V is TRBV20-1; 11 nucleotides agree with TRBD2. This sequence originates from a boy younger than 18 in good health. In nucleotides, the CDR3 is TGCAGTGCTAGACTGAACCCTAGACTAGCGGGACCCACAGATACGCAGTATTTT. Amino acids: CSARLNPRLAGPTDTQYF.